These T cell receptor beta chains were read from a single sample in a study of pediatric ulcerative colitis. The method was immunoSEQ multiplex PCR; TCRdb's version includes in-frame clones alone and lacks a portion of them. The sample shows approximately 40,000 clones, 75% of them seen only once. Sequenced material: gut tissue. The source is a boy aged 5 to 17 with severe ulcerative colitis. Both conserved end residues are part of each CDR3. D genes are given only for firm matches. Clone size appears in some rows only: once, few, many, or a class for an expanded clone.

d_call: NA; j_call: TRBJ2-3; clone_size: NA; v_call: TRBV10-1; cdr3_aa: CASSRDMGTDTQYF; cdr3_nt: TGCGCCAGCAGCCGGGACATGGGGACAGATACGCAGTATTTT
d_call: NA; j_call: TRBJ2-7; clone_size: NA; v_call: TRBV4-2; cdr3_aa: CASSQAKAGDPYEQYF; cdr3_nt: TGTGCCAGCAGCCAAGCGAAGGCAGGGGACCCCTACGAGCAGTACTTC
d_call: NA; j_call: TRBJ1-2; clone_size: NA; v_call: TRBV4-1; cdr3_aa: CASRVLDGNNYGYTF; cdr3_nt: TGCGCCAGCAGGGTTCTAGACGGAAATAACTATGGCTACACCTTC
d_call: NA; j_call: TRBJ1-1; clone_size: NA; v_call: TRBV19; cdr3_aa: CASSIMGTEAFF; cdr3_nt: TGTGCCAGTAGTATAATGGGCACTGAAGCTTTCTTT
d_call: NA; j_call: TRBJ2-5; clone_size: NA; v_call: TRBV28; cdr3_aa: CASSYQIQETQYF; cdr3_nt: TGTGCCAGCAGTTACCAGATACAAGAGACCCAGTACTTC
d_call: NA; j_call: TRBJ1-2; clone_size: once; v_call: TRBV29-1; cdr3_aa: CSVTDIDFYGYTF; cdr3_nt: TGCAGCGTCACCGACATCGACTTCTATGGCTACACCTTC
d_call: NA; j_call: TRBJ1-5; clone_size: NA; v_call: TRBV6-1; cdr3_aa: CASSEASGRNQPQHF; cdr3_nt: TGTGCCAGCAGTGAAGCATCGGGGAGGAATCAGCCCCAGCATTTT
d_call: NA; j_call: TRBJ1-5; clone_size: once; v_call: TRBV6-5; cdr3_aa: CASRLLGRPQHF; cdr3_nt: TGTGCCAGCAGGCTCCTCGGGAGACCCCAGCATTTT
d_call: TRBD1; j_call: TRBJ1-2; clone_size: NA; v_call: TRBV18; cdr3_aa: CASSPEGAHGYTF; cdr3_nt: TGTGCCAGCTCACCGGAGGGGGCGCATGGCTACACCTTC
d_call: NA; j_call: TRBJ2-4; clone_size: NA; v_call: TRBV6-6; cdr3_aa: CASSRLLQGTKNIQYF; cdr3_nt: TGTGCCAGCAGCCGCCTCCTACAGGGAACCAAAAACATTCAGTACTTC
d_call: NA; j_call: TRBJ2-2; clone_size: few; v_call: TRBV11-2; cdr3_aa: CASSLQGGSFTGELFF; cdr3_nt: TGTGCCAGCAGCCTCCAAGGCGGGTCCTTCACCGGGGAGCTGTTTTTT
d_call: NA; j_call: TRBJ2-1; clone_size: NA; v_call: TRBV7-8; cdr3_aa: CASSLRDRTYNEQFF; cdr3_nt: TGTGCCAGCAGCTTAAGAGACAGGACTTACAATGAGCAGTTCTTC
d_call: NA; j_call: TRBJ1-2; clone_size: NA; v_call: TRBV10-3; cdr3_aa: CAISESQGGYTF; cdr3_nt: TGTGCCATCAGTGAAAGTCAGGGTGGCTACACCTTC
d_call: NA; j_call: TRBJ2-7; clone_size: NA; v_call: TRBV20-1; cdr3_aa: CSAREGGEQYF; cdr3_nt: TGCAGTGCTAGAGAGGGGGGTGAGCAGTACTTC
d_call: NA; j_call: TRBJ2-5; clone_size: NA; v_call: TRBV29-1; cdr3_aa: CSVGRETQYF; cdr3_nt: TGCAGCGTTGGCCGAGAGACCCAGTACTTC
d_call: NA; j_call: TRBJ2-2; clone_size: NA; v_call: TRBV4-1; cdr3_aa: CASSHRQGMDTGELFF; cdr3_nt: TGCGCCAGCAGCCATCGGCAGGGGATGGACACCGGGGAGCTGTTTTTT
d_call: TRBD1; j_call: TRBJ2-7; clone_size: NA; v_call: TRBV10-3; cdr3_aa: CAISDLVSGQGGLEQYF; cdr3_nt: TGTGCCATCAGTGACCTCGTGTCGGGACAGGGAGGGCTCGAGCAGTACTTC
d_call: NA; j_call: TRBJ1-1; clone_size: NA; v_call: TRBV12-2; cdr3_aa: CASRLPEHTEAFF; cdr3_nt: TGTGCAAGTCGCTTACCCGAACACACTGAAGCTTTCTTT
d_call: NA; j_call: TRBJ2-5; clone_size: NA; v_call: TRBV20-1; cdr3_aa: CSARRPETQYF; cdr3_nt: TGCAGTGCTAGGCGACCCGAGACCCAGTACTTC
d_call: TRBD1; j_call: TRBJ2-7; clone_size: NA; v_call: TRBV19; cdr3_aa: CASSIHRGYEQYF; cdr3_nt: TGTGCCAGTAGTATTCACAGGGGCTACGAGCAGTACTTC
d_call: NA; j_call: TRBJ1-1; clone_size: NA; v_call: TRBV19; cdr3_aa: CASRVSEAFF; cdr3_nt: TGTGCCAGTAGGGTCTCTGAAGCTTTCTTT
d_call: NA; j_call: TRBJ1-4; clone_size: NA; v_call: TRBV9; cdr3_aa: CASSVGGATNEKLFF; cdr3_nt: TGTGCCAGCAGCGTAGGAGGAGCAACTAATGAAAAACTGTTTTTT
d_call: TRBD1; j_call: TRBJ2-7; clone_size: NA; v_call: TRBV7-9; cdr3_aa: CASSPDRGRPYEQYF; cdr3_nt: TGTGCCAGCAGCCCCGACAGGGGGCGCCCCTACGAGCAGTACTTC
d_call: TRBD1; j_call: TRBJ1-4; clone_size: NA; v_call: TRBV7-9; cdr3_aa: CASSLAGGGKLFF; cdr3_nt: TGTGCCAGCAGCTTAGCAGGGGGCGGAAAACTGTTTTTT
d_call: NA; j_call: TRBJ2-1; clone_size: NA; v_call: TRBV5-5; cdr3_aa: CASSFLQRSHNEQFF; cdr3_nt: TGTGCCAGCAGCTTCCTTCAAAGGAGCCACAATGAGCAGTTCTTC
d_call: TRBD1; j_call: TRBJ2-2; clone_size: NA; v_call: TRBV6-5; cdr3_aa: CASSYRRTGWTGELFF; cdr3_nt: TGTGCCAGCAGTTACAGGAGGACAGGGTGGACCGGGGAGCTGTTTTTT
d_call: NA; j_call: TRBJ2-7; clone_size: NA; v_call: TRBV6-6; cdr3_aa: CASSLYRDSYEQYF; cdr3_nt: TGTGCCAGCAGTTTGTACAGGGACTCCTACGAGCAGTACTTC
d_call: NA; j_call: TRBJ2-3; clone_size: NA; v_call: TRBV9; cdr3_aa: CASSSGDTQYF; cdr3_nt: TGTGCCAGCAGCTCTGGGGATACGCAGTATTTT
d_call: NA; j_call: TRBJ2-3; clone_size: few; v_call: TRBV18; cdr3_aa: CASSQSTDTQYF; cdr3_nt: TGTGCCAGCTCACAGTCCACAGATACGCAGTATTTT
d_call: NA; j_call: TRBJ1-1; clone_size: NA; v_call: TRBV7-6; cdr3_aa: CASSLAGPGTGTEAFF; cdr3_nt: TGTGCCAGCAGCTTAGCGGGACCGGGCACGGGCACTGAAGCTTTCTTT
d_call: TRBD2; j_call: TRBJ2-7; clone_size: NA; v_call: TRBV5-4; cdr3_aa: CASSSGTSGTYEQYF; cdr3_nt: TGTGCCAGCAGCTCCGGGACTAGCGGGACCTACGAGCAGTACTTC
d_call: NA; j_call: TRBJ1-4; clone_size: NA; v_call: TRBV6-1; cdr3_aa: CASKRGDEKLFF; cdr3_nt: TGTGCCAGCAAAAGAGGGGATGAAAAACTGTTTTTT
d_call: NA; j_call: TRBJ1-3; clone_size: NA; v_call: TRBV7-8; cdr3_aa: CASSPWSGGVLGNTIYF; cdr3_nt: TGTGCCAGCAGCCCCTGGTCTGGTGGAGTTTTGGGAAACACCATATATTTT
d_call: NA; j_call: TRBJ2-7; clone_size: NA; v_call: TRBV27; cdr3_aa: CASSLGGGGFEQYF; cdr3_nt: TGTGCCAGCAGTTTAGGAGGGGGAGGTTTCGAGCAGTACTTC
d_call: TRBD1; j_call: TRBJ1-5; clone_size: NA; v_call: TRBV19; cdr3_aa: CASSKTGTGWPQHF; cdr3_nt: TGTGCCAGTAGTAAGACCGGGACAGGATGGCCCCAGCATTTT
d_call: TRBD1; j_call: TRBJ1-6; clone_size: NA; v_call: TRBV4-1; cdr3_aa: CASSSSTGGAHSPLHF; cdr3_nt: TGCGCCAGCAGCTCTTCGACAGGGGGAGCACATTCACCCCTCCACTTT
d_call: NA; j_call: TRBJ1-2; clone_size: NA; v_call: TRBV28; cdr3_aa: CASSPGPHGYTF; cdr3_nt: TGTGCCAGCAGTCCGGGCCCTCATGGCTACACCTTC
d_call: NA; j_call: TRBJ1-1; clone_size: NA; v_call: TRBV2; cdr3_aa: CASPRATEAFF; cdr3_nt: TGTGCCAGCCCCCGGGCCACTGAAGCTTTCTTT
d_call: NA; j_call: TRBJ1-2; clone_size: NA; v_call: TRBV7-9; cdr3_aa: CASSLSEGLSGYTF; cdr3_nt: TGTGCCAGCAGCTTAAGCGAGGGCCTGAGTGGCTACACCTTC
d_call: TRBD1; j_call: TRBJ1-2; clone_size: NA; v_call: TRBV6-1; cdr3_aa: CASRGDRYGYTF; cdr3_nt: TGTGCCAGCCGGGGGGACAGATATGGCTACACCTTC
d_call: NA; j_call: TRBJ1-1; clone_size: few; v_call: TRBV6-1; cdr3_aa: CASSKTAKNTEAFF; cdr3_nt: TGTGCCAGCAGTAAGACAGCGAAGAACACTGAAGCTTTCTTT
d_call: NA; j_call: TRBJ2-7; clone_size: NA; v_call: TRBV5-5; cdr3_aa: CASSLEIGEQYF; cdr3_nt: TGTGCCAGCAGCTTGGAAATAGGCGAGCAGTACTTC
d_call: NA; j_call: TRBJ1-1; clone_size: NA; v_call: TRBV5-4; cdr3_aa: CASSLGGLGNTEAFF; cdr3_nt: TGTGCCAGCAGCTTGGGGGGGCTGGGCAACACTGAAGCTTTCTTT
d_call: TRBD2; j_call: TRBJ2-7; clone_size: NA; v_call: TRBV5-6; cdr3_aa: CASSPPWEGEQYF; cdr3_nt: TGTGCCAGCAGCCCCCCCTGGGAGGGAGAGCAGTACTTC
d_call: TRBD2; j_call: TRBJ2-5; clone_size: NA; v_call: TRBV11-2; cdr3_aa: CASSLGTRETQYF; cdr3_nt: TGTGCCAGCAGCTTAGGGACTAGAGAGACCCAGTACTTC
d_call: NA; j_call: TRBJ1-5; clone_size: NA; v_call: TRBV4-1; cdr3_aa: CASSQVAGTLQPQHF; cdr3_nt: TGCGCCAGCAGCCAAGTGGCTGGGACTTTACAGCCCCAGCATTTT
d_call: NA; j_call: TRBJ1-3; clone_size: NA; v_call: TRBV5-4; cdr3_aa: CASSLGGTIYF; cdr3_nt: TGTGCCAGCAGCTTAGGGGGCACCATATATTTT
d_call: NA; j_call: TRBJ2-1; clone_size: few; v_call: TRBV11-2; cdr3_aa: CASRGGPYNEQFF; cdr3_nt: TGTGCCAGCAGGGGGGGGCCCTACAATGAGCAGTTCTTC
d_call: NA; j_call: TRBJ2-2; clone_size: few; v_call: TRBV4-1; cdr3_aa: CASSQEGAVGLRKNTGELFF; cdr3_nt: TGCGCCAGCAGCCAAGAAGGAGCTGTAGGACTGCGAAAAAACACCGGGGAGCTGTTTTTT
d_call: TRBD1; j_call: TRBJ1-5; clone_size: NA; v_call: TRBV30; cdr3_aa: CAWSTGGNQPQHF; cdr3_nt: TGTGCCTGGAGTACAGGGGGTAATCAGCCCCAGCATTTT
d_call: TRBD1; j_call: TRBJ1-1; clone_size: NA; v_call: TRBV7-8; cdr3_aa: CASSPGQGVTEAFF; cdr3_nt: TGTGCCAGCAGCCCAGGACAGGGAGTCACTGAAGCTTTCTTT
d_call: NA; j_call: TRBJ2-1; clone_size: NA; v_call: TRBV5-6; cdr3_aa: CASSFIVGGNEQFF; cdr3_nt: TGTGCCAGCAGCTTCATAGTGGGGGGTAATGAGCAGTTCTTC
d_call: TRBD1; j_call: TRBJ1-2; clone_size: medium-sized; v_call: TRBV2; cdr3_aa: CASSISGTGSRGYTF; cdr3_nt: TGTGCCAGCTCAATTTCTGGGACAGGGTCCCGCGGCTACACCTTC
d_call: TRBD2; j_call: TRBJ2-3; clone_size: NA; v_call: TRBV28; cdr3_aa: CASSFGNSLAGGPTDTQYF; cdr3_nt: TGTGCCAGCAGTTTCGGTAACTCACTAGCGGGGGGGCCTACAGATACGCAGTATTTT